This T cell receptor beta chain was found in a study of blood T cell repertoires in COVID-19. Looking at the study overall: Samples representing acute and convalescent COVID-19 were sourced from the United States, Italy and Spain.

Looked up from germline, CDR1 is SGHTA and CDR2 is FQGNSA. This CDR3 region has 13 residues. V shed 5 bases and J shed 2 bases, with 9 bases lying between them. TCRdb keeps only in-frame clones here, not all; method: immunoSEQ multiplex PCR. The sample includes about 340,000 clones, 65% to 85% seen only once; the top ten take about 3%. Specimen: peripheral blood. V and J are TRBV7-2 and TRBJ2-5; a possible D gene is TRBD1 (6 bases). The sequence was collected from a man aged 30-40 years with active or convalescent COVID-19. CDR3 in amino acids: CASSEQGQETQYF. The CDR3 DNA reads TGTGCCAGCAGCGAACAGGGTCAAGAGACCCAGTACTTC.